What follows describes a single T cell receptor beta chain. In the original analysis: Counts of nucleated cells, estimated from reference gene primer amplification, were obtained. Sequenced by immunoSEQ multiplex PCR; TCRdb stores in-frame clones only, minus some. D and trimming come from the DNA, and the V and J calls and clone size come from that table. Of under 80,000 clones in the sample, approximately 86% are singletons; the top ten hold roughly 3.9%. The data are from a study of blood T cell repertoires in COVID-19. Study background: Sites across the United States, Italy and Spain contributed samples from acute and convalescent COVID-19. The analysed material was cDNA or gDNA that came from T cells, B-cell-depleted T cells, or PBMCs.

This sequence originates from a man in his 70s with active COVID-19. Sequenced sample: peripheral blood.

The CDR3 protein is CASSEGSGGREKLFF. The CDR3 DNA is TGTGCCAGCAGTGAAGGGAGTGGCGGTCGTGAAAAACTGTTTTTT. J is TRBJ1-4 and V is TRBV6-1; D uncertain. Trimming left V 1 base short and J 7 bases short, with 13 bases between. This CDR3 region has 15 residues. Germline CDR1 MNHNS, CDR2 SASEGT.